This TCR beta chain originates from a study of T cell changes during pregnancy in multiple sclerosis. Sequenced by immunoSEQ multiplex PCR; TCRdb stores in-frame clones only, minus some. The sample records tens of thousands of clones, 92% being singletons. This clone came up once. Additional DNA sequences in this sample encode the identical CDR3. Sequences were derived from peripheral blood, sampled after pregnancy. The sequence came from a female donor in good health, enrolled as a control in a pregnancy study.

The CDR3 reads CASSPSGELFF. The CDR3 DNA reads as TGTGCCAGCTCCCCGAGTGGGGAGCTGTTTTTT. The chain joins TRBV18 to TRBJ2-2; D call uncertain. The V gene's germline CDR1 is KGHSH and CDR2 LQKENI. V was shortened by 6 bases and J by 8 bases, with 7 bases between the two germline ends. The CDR3 runs to 11 residues.